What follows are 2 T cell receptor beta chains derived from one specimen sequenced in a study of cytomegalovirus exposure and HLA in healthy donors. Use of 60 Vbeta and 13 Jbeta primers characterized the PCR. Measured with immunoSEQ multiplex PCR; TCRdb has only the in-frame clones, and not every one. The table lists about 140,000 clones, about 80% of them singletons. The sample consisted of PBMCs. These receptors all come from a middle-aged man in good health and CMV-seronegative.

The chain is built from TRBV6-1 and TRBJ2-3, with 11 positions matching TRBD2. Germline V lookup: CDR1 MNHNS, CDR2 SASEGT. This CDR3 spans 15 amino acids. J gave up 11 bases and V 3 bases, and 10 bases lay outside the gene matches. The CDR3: CASSDWGLADTRQYF. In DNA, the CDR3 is TGTGCCAGCAGTGATTGGGGACTAGCGGACACCAGGCAGTATTTT.

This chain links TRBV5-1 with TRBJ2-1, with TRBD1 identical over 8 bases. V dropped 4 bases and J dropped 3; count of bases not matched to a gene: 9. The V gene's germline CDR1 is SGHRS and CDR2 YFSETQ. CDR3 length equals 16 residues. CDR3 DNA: TGCGCCAGCAGCCTGGTAACCGGGACAGGCTACAATGAGCAGTTCTTC. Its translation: CASSLVTGTGYNEQFF.